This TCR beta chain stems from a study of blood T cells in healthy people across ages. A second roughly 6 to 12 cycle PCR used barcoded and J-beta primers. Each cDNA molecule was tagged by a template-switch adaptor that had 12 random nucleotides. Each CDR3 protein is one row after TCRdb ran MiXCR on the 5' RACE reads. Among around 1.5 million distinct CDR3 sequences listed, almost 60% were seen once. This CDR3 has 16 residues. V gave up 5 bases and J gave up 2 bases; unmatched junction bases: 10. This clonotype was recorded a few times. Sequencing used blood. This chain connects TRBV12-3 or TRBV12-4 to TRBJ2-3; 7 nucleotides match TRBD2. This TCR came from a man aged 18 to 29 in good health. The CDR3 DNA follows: TGTGCCAGCAGTCCCAGACTAGCCAGTAACACAGATACGCAGTATTTT. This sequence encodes CASSPRLASNTDTQYF.